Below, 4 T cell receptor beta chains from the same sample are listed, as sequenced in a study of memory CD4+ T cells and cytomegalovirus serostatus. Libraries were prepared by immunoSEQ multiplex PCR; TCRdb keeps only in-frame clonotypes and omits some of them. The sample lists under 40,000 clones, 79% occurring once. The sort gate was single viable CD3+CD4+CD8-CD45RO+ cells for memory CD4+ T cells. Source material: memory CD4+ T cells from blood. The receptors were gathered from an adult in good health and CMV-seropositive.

CDR3 DNA sequence: TGTGCCGCATGGGACAGGGTTGACGAGCAGTACTTC. Residues: CAAWDRVDEQYF. The chain uses TRBV28 and TRBJ2-7; TRBD1 matches 9 bases. V lost 11 bases, J lost 5 bases, and 7 bases stayed unmatched. The CDR3 extends over 12 amino acids. Germline V gene sequence: CDR1 MDHEN, CDR2 SYDVKM. The whole variable domain, filled in from reference TRBV28 and TRBJ2-7, reads DVKVTQSSRYLVKRTGEKVFLECVQDMDHENMFWYRQDPGLGLRLIYFSYDVKMKEKGDIPEGYSVSREKKERFSLILESASTNQTSMYLCAAWDRVDEQYFGPGTRLTVT.

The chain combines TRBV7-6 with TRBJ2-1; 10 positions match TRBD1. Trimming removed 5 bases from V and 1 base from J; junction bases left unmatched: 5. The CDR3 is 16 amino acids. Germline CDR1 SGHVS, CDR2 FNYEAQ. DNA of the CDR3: TGTGCCAGCAGCCTATGGGACAGGGGTTCCTACAATGAGCAGTTCTTC. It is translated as CASSLWDRGSYNEQFF.

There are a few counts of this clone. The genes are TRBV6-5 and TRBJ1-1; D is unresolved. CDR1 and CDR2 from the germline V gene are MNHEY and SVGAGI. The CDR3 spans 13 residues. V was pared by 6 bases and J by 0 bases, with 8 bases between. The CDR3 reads CASRHKMNTEAFF. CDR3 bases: TGTGCCAGCAGACACAAGATGAACACTGAAGCTTTCTTT.

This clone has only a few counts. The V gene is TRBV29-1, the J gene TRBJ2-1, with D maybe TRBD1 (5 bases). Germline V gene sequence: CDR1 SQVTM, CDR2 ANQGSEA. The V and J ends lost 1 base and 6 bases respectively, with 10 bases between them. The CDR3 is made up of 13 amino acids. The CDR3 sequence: CSVEGTSTNEQFF. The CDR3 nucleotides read TGCAGCGTTGAAGGGACATCTACCAATGAGCAGTTCTTC.